This T cell receptor (beta chain) derives from a study of response to subunit inactivated influenza vaccine. Findings and limits, study-wide: Authors suggested each seasonal influenza vaccination recruits few new T cells.

The V end lost 6 bases, the J end lost 9 bases, and 15 bases lay between the germline ends. CDR1 WSHSY and CDR2 SAAADI come from the germline V gene. CDR3 length equals 14 residues. This clonotype was counted between two and nine times. Its antigen is as yet unknown. TCRdb itself ran the RT-PCR reads through MiXCR, one entry per CDR3 protein. The table shows some 800,000 distinct CDR3 sequences, with 21% occurring only once. This sample comprised PBMCs from blood, obtained approximately 5 days after vaccination. This chain uses TRBV10-2 with TRBJ1-6; the D is unclear. The sequence came from a man aged 45-60 years who received an inactivated influenza vaccine. This chain's CDR3 is CASSTGKGLSPLHF. The CDR3 DNA sequence: TGCGCCAGCAGCACCGGGAAAGGCCTTTCACCCCTCCACTTT.